Described below is a single T cell receptor beta chain sequence and its context. Its antigen is unidentified. TCRdb processed the 5' RACE reads anew with MiXCR; each CDR3 protein has one entry. The sample lists some 240,000 distinct CDR3 sequences, about 24% occurring once. The CDR3 runs to 15 residues. V lost 3 bases and J lost 1, with 12 bases in between. This entry belongs to a study of CD8 T cells in ankylosing spondylitis. Study results and caveats: Some of the motif variants had earlier been found in reactive arthritis patients' fluid and blood.

The TCR was taken from a male donor with ankylosing spondylitis or in good health (not recorded which). The chain employs TRBV12-3 or TRBV12-4 and TRBJ2-5, with D perhaps TRBD1 (5 bases). The sample taken for sequencing was blood, either unsorted or a sorted T cell fraction (not recorded which). The CDR3: CASSFSTGVQETQYF. The CDR3 DNA is TGTGCCAGCAGTTTCTCCACAGGCGTCCAAGAGACCCAGTACTTC.